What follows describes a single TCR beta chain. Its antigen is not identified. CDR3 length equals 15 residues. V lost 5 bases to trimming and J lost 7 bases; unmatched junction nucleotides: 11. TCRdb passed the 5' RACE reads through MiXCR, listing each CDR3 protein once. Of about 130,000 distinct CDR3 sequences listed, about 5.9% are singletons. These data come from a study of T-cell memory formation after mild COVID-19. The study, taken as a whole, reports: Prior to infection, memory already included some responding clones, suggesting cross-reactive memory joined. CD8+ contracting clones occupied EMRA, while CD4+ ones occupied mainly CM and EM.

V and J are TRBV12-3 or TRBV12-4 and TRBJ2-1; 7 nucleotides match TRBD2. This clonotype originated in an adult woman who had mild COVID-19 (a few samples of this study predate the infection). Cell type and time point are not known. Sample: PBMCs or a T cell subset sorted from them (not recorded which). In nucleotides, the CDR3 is TGTGCCAGCAGTCCCCAGGCTGCGGGGGTAAATGAGCAGTTCTTC. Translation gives CASSPQAAGVNEQFF.